Reported below is one TCR beta chain. The target antigen is unknown. These data come from a study of beta chain features in type 1 diabetes. Study-level results: There was a moderate but significant shortening of TCRB CDR3s in all four CD4+ subsets of Type 1 diabetes patients. Type 1 diabetes patients showed fewer insertions and more deletions at VDJ junctions.

Reverse transcribing all isolated RNA meant expressed TCRB transcripts were sequenced. The assay was immunoSEQ multiplex PCR, and TCRdb's table has in-frame clones only and misses some. The sample includes hundreds of thousands of clones, over 12% seen only once; the top ten take approximately 0.042%. Purities over 95% were achieved in all sorted populations. The receptor comes from a young man with type 1 diabetes. The sequenced sample was naive CD4+ T cells from blood.

CDR3 DNA: TGTGCCAGCAGTCCTTGGACAGGTTCCTCTTCTGGAAACACCATATATTTT. Protein: CASSPWTGSSSGNTIYF. The chain joins TRBV27 to TRBJ1-3, with 7 bases fitting TRBD1. Germline V gives CDR1 MNHEY, CDR2 SMNVEV (reference sequence). V shed 5 bases, J shed 1 base, and the junction held 11 bases outside the gene matches. The CDR3 extends over 17 amino acids.